The rows below give T cell receptor beta chains drawn from one sample of a study of blood T cell repertoires in COVID-19. TCRdb keeps only in-frame clones here, not all; method: immunoSEQ multiplex PCR. Of 270,000 or so clones detected, around nine tenths appear once; the ten largest clones hold roughly 3%. Sequences were obtained from PBMCs or T cells enriched from blood (not recorded which). The receptor source for this set is a woman under 30 who had recovered from COVID-19. CDR3s include the opening cysteine and the closing phenylalanine or tryptophan. The D gene is left open where the match is weak. Rows give clone size only sometimes, using once, few, many, or a class for an expanded clone.

len	abundance	d_gene	v_gene	j_gene	CDR3nt	CDR3aa
17	.	TRBD2	TRBV30	TRBJ2-5	TGTGCCTGGAGCAGCGGTCTAGCGGGGGGGTTCCGCGAGACCCAGTACTTC	CAWSSGLAGGFRETQYF
15	.	TRBD1	TRBV15	TRBJ2-3	TGTGCCACCAGCACCCAGCTGACAGGGAGCGATACGCAGTATTTT	CATSTQLTGSDTQYF
15	.	TRBD1	TRBV28	TRBJ1-5	TGTGCCAGCAGTTTTTTGACAGGGGGCGACCAGCCCCAGCATTTT	CASSFLTGGDQPQHF
13	few	.	TRBV18	TRBJ1-3	TGTGCCAGCTCCCCCTCGGGGGTAGACACCATATATTTT	CASSPSGVDTIYF
15	.	.	TRBV27	TRBJ1-2	TGTGCCAGCAGCTTACAGGGTGTGGGGAACTATGGCTACACCTTC	CASSLQGVGNYGYTF
12	.	TRBD2	TRBV3-1/TRBV3-2	TRBJ2-1	TGTGCCAGCAGCCAAGTGGGACTACGACAGTTCTTC	CASSQVGLRQFF
12	.	.	TRBV27	TRBJ2-7	TGTGCCAGCAGCCAGGATATGTACGAGCAGTACTTC	CASSQDMYEQYF
15	.	.	TRBV4-3	TRBJ1-1	TGCGCCAGCAGCCAAGGCCACTTAAGCAACACTGAAGCTTTCTTT	CASSQGHLSNTEAFF
16	.	.	TRBV4-1	TRBJ2-5	TGCGCCAGCAGCCAAGTCAACATTATAGCATACGAGACCCAGTACTTC	CASSQVNIIAYETQYF
12	few	.	TRBV2	TRBJ2-7	TGTGCCAGCAGTAACCGGTTCTACGAGCAGTACTTC	CASSNRFYEQYF
12	.	.	TRBV29-1	TRBJ1-2	TGCAGTACCGTTGACAGTTACTATGGCTACACCTTC	CSTVDSYYGYTF
14	.	.	TRBV3-1/TRBV3-2	TRBJ2-1	TGTGCCAGCAGCCTAGGGACTCCTTGGAATGAGCAGTTCTTC	CASSLGTPWNEQFF
16	.	.	TRBV25-1	TRBJ2-3	TGTGCCAGCAGTGAATCTTTCCCGGGTCCGGGTGATACGCAGTATTTT	CASSESFPGPGDTQYF
15	.	.	TRBV27	TRBJ1-1	TGTGCCAGCATCTCTTTTATGCAGGGAAATACTGAAGCTTTCTTT	CASISFMQGNTEAFF
16	.	TRBD1	TRBV5-1	TRBJ2-7	TGCGCCAGCAGCTTGGACCCGACAGGGGGCGCCTACGAGCAGTACTTC	CASSLDPTGGAYEQYF
18	.	TRBD1	TRBV28	TRBJ2-4	TGTGCCAGCACCTCACCGGGACAGGGAGCTCTAGCCAAAAACATTCAGTACTTC	CASTSPGQGALAKNIQYF
16	.	TRBD1	TRBV28	TRBJ2-2	TGTGCCAGCAGTTTCCCCGGGACAGGTTTGTCCGGGGAGCTGTTTTTT	CASSFPGTGLSGELFF
17	.	TRBD1	TRBV3-1/TRBV3-2	TRBJ1-1	TGTGCCAGCAGCCGCACAGGGGTCGCGCGGGGGGACACTGAAGCTTTCTTT	CASSRTGVARGDTEAFF
15	.	TRBD1	TRBV7-8	TRBJ1-1	TGTGCCAGCAGCTTAGCCAGACAGGGCAACACTGAAGCTTTCTTT	CASSLARQGNTEAFF
14	.	.	TRBV28	TRBJ2-2	TGTGCCAGCAGTTTATTCCCCAGCACCGGGGAGCTGTTTTTT	CASSLFPSTGELFF